These T cell receptor beta chains were read from a single sample in a study of response to subunit inactivated influenza vaccine. TCRdb re-called the RT-PCR reads through MiXCR, storing one row per CDR3 protein. This table holds 500,000 to 750,000 distinct CDR3 sequences, roughly 15% found once. The sequencing here drew on PBMCs from blood, taken roughly 12 days after vaccination. Receptors originate from a man aged 45-65 years who received an inactivated influenza vaccine. Both conserved end residues are part of each CDR3. D genes are given only for firm matches. Clone size, where shown, is once, few, many, or a class for clones that have expanded.

>TRBV10-3|NA|TRBJ2-2|NA
TGTGCCATCAGACCTACGAACACCGGGGAGCTGTTTTTT
CAIRPTNTGELFF
>TRBV20-1|NA|TRBJ2-7|NA
TGCAGTGCTAGAGAGGGGGCGACCAGCTACGAGCAGTACTTC
CSAREGATSYEQYF
>TRBV18|NA|TRBJ1-1|TRBD1
TGTGCCAGCTCACCACCGTCAGGGGGCCCTGAAGCTTTCTTT
CASSPPSGGPEAFF
>TRBV5-4|NA|TRBJ2-3|TRBD1
TGTGCCAGCAGCATGGGACAGATCACAGATACGCAGTATTTT
CASSMGQITDTQYF
>TRBV5-1|few|TRBJ2-7|TRBD1
TGCGCCAGCAGGACAGGGTTCAACGAGCAGTACTTC
CASRTGFNEQYF
>TRBV11-1|few|TRBJ2-7|NA
TGTGCCAGCAGCCCGACAGGGGACTATGGCGAGCAGTACTTC
CASSPTGDYGEQYF
>TRBV20-1|few|TRBJ2-7|NA
TGCAGTGTGCAGGACCGGAGCTCCTACGAGCAGTACTTC
CSVQDRSSYEQYF
>TRBV12-3/TRBV12-4|NA|TRBJ2-5|NA
TGTGCCAGCAGTTCCAAAGGGGGTGGGGAGACCCAGTACTTC
CASSSKGGGETQYF
>TRBV30|few|TRBJ2-3|NA
TGTGCCTGGAGTCCTCTAGCTGCAGATACGCAGTATTTT
CAWSPLAADTQYF
>TRBV12-3/TRBV12-4|NA|TRBJ2-5|TRBD2
TGTGCCAGCAGTTTAGGTTTGGGAGGGCAAGAGACCCAGTACTTC
CASSLGLGGQETQYF
>TRBV4-2|few|TRBJ2-3|TRBD2
TGTGCCAGCAGCCAGAAACACACTAGCGGGGGTGGTGCAGATACGCAGTATTTT
CASSQKHTSGGGADTQYF
>TRBV29-1|NA|TRBJ2-3|TRBD1
TGCAGCGTTGAAGATTGGCCGCCGACAGGGGGCACGGATACGCAGTATTTT
CSVEDWPPTGGTDTQYF
>TRBV7-2|NA|TRBJ2-7|TRBD1
TGTGCCAGCAGCCCCCGGGGACAGGGTGCCTACGAGCAGTACTTC
CASSPRGQGAYEQYF
>TRBV9|NA|TRBJ2-1|TRBD2
TGTGCCAGCAGCGTAGACCCCCTAGCGGGAGGAGGCAATGAGCAGTTCTTC
CASSVDPLAGGGNEQFF
>TRBV5-1|few|TRBJ2-1|TRBD2
TGCGCCAGCAGCACCGGGACTAGCGGGGTGCAGTTCTTC
CASSTGTSGVQFF
>TRBV20-1|NA|TRBJ2-7|NA
TGCAGTGGGATAGGGCTACCCCCCTACGAGCAGTACTTC
CSGIGLPPYEQYF
>TRBV12-3/TRBV12-4|few|TRBJ1-2|NA
TGTGCCAGCAGTCTTGGATGGAGGGGGGTCTATGGCTACACCTTC
CASSLGWRGVYGYTF
>TRBV18|many|TRBJ2-1|TRBD2
TGTGCCAGCAGTCCCCCGGGACTAGCGGGGTACAATGAGCAGTTCTTC
CASSPPGLAGYNEQFF
>TRBV7-2|few|TRBJ2-4|NA
TGTGCCAGCAGCTTACCCTCCGGGACTAAAAACATTCAGTACTTC
CASSLPSGTKNIQYF
>TRBV20-1|few|TRBJ2-2|TRBD2
TGCAGTGCCCCTCGACTAGCGGCGAACACCGGGGAGCTGTTTTTT
CSAPRLAANTGELFF
>TRBV7-2|NA|TRBJ2-7|NA
TGTGCCAGCAGCTATCGGAGGGGCGAGCAGTACTTC
CASSYRRGEQYF
>TRBV20-1|few|TRBJ2-4|TRBD1
TGCAGTGCGAGACAGGGATTGGTCAAAAACATTCAGTACTTC
CSARQGLVKNIQYF
>TRBV12-3/TRBV12-4|many|TRBJ1-2|NA
TGTGCCAGCAGTTTTCTGGGATCTAACTATGGCTACACCTTC
CASSFLGSNYGYTF
>TRBV9|NA|TRBJ1-6|TRBD1
TGTGCCAGCAGCGTAGGACAGGGGTCCAATTCACCCCTCCACTTT
CASSVGQGSNSPLHF
>TRBV6-1|NA|TRBJ1-5|NA
TGTGCCAGCAGCAGGACAGTGTATAGCAATCAGCCCCAGCATTTT
CASSRTVYSNQPQHF
>TRBV28|few|TRBJ2-1|TRBD1
TGTGCCAGCAGCCCGAATACAGGGGGTTCTTACAATGAGCAGTTCTTC
CASSPNTGGSYNEQFF
>TRBV6-1|many|TRBJ2-1|TRBD1
TGTGCCAGCAGGAACCCGGGACAGGGTTTGAATGAGCAGTTCTTC
CASRNPGQGLNEQFF
>TRBV20-1|NA|TRBJ2-7|TRBD1
TGCAGTGCTAGGCTGCAGGGGGTTTGGGAGCAGTACTTC
CSARLQGVWEQYF
>TRBV6-1|many|TRBJ2-4|NA
TGTGCCAGCAGCCTGGGCCAGCTAGCCAAAAACATTCAGTACTTC
CASSLGQLAKNIQYF
>TRBV4-3|NA|TRBJ1-6|NA
TGCGCCAGCAGCGAGGGGACTCGTGGGAATTCACCCCTCCACTTT
CASSEGTRGNSPLHF
>TRBV10-1|few|TRBJ1-2|NA
TGCGCCAGCAGTGAGGACACCCGCTTTGTACTGCCGTACTTC
CASSEDTRFVLPYF
>TRBV14|NA|TRBJ2-5|TRBD2
TGTGCCAGCAGCTTATCGGGACTAGCCCGAGAGACCCAGTACTTC
CASSLSGLARETQYF